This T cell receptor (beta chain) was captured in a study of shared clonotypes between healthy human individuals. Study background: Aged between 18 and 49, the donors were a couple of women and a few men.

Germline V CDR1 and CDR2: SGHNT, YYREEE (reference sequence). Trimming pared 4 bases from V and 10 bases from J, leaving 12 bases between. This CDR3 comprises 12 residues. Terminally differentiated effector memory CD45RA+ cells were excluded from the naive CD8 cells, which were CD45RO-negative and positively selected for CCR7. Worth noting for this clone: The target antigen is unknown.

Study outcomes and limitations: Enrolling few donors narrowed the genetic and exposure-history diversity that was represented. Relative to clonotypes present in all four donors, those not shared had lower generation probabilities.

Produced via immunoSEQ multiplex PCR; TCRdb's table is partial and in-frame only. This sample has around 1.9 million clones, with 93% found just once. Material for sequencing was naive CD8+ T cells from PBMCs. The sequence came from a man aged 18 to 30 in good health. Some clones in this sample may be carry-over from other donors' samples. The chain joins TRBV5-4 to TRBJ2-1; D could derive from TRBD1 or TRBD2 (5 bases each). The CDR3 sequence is CASSRTGTEQFF. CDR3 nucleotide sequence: TGTGCCAGCAGCCGGACTGGGACGGAGCAGTTCTTC.